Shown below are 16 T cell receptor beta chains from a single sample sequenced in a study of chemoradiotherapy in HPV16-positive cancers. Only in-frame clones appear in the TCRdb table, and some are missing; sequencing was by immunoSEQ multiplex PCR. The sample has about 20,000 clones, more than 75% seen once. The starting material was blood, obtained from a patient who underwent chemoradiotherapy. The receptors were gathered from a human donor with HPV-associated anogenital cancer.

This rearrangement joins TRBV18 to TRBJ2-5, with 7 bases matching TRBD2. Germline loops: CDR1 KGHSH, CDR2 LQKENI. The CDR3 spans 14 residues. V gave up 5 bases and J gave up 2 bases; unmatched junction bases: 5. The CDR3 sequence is CASSSSGGQETQYF. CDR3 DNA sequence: TGTGCCAGCTCAAGTTCGGGAGGACAAGAGACCCAGTACTTC.

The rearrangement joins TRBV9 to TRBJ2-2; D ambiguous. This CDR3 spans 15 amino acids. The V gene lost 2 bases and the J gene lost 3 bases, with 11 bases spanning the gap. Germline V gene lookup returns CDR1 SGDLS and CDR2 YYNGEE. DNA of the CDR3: TGTGCCAGCAGCGTTAGGGAAGGGTACACCGGGGAGCTGTTTTTT. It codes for CASSVREGYTGELFF.

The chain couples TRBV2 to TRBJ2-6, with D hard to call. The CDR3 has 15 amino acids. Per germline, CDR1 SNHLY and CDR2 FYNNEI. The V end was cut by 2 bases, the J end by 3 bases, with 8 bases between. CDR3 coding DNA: TGTGCCAGCAGTGAATTAGGGTTTGGGGCCAACGTCCTGACTTTC. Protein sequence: CASSELGFGANVLTF.

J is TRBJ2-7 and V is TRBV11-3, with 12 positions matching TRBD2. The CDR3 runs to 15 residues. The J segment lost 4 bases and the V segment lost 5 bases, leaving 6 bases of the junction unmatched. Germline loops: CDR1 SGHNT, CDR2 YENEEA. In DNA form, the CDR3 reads TGTGCCAGCAGCGACACTAGCGGGGGGCCGTACGAGCAGTACTTC. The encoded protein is CASSDTSGGPYEQYF.

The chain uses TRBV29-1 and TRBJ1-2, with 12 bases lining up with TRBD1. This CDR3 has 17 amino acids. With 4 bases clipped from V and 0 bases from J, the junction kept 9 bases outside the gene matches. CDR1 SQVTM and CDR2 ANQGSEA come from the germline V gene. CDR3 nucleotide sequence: TGCAGCGTTGGGAGGGGACAGGGGGCCCAAACTAACTATGGCTACACCTTC. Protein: CSVGRGQGAQTNYGYTF.

The CDR3: CASSPPGVADSPLHF. For the CDR3, the DNA is TGTGCCAGCAGTCCGCCGGGCGTTGCTGATTCACCCCTCCACTTT. J is TRBJ1-6 and V is TRBV27; D not certain. The length of the CDR3 is 15 residues. The germline CDR1 and CDR2 sequences are MNHEY and SMNVEV (reference sequence). With 5 bases removed from V and 8 bases from J, the gap between germline ends came to 16 bases.

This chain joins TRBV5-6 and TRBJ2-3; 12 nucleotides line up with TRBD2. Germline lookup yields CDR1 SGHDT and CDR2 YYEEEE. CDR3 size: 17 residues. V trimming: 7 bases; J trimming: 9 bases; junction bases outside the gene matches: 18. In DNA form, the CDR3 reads TGTGCCAGCGACGGGGAGGGACTAGCGGGTCTCACAGGGACGCAGTATTTT. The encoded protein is CASDGEGLAGLTGTQYF.

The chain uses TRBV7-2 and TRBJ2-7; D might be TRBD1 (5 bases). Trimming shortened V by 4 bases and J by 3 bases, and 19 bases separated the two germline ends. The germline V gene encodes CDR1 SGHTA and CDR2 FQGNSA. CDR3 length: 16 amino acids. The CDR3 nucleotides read TGTGCCAGCAGCTACCCAGGGTTGGGGCAGGGCTACGAGCAGTACTTC. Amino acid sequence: CASSYPGLGQGYEQYF.

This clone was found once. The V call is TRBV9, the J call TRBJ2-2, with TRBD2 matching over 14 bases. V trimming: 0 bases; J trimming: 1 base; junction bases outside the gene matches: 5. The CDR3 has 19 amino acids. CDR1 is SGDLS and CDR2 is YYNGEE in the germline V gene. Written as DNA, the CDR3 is TGTGCCAGCAGCGTAGCCGGGACTAGCGGGGGTTTGAACACCGGGGAGCTGTTTTTT. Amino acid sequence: CASSVAGTSGGLNTGELFF.

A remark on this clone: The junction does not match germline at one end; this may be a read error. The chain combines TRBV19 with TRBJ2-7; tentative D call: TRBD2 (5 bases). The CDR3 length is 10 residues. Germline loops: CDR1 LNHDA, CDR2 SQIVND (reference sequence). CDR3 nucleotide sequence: TGTGCCAGTAGTATCCCGCCGCGGGACTTC. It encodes CASSIPPRDF. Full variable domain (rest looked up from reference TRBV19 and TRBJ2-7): DGGITQSPKYLFRKEGQNVTLSCEQNLNHDAMYWYRQDPGQGLRLIYYSQIVNDFQKGDIAEGYSVSREKKESFPLTVTSAQKNPTAFYLCASSIPPRDFGPGTRLTVT.

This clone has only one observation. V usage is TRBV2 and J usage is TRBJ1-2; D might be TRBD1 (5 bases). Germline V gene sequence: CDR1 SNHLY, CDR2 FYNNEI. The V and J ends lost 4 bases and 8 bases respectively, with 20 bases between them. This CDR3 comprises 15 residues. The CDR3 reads CASSALKRGVGGYTF. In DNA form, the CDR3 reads TGTGCCAGCAGTGCTCTGAAAAGGGGAGTAGGAGGCTACACCTTC.

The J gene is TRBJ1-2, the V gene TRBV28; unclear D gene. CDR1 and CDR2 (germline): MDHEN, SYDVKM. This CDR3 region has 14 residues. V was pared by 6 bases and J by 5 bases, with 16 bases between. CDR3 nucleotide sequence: TGTGCCAGCAGGCCTGATTTTGCCCAATATGGCTACACCTTC. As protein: CASRPDFAQYGYTF.

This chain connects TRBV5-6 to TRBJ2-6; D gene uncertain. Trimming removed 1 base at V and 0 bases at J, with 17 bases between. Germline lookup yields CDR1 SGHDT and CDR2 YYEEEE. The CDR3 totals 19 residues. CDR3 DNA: TGTGCCAGCAGCTTGCGGGTCCGGACCTTTACCTCTGGGGCCAACGTCCTGACTTTC. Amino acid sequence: CASSLRVRTFTSGANVLTF. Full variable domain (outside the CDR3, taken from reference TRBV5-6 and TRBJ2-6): DAGVTQSPTHLIKTRGQQVTLRCSPKSGHDTVSWYQQALGQGPQFIFQYYEEEERQRGNFPDRFSGHQFPNYSSELNVNALLLGDSALYLCASSLRVRTFTSGANVLTFGAGSRLTVL.

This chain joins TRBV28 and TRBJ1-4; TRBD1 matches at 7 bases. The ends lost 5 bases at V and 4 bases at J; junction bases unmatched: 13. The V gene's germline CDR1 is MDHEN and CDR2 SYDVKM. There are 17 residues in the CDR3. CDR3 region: CASSVPQGRGINEKLFF. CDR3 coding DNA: TGTGCCAGCAGTGTTCCACAGGGGAGAGGGATTAATGAAAAACTGTTTTTT.

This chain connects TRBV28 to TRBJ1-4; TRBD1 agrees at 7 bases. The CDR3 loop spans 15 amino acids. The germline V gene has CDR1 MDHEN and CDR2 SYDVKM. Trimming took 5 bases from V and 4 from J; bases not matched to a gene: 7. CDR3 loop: CASSQAGTDNEKLFF. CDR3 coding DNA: TGTGCCAGCAGTCAAGCCGGGACAGATAATGAAAAACTGTTTTTT.

CDR3 residues: CASSQESSYGTQYF. Written as DNA, the CDR3 is TGCGCCAGCAGCCAAGAGTCCAGTTACGGGACCCAGTACTTC. V and J are TRBV4-3 and TRBJ2-5; D unclear. The germline V gene encodes CDR1 LGHNA and CDR2 YSLEER. This CDR3 has 14 residues. Trimming took off 0 bases at V and 7 bases at J, with 12 bases between the two ends.